Sequencing of this T cell receptor (beta chain) was carried out in a study of blood T cell repertoires in COVID-19. Libraries were prepared by immunoSEQ multiplex PCR; TCRdb keeps only in-frame clonotypes and omits some of them. The sample holds around 75,000 clones, about 88% seen once. Between the trimmed V and J ends, which lost 10 bases and 3 bases, there was a span of 18 bases. The CDR3 sequence is 15 residues long. Per the germline V gene, CDR1 is LNHDA and CDR2 is SQIVND (reference sequence). The genes are TRBV19 and TRBJ1-4; D is possibly TRBD1 (6 bases). This sequence was found in a man between 65 and 85 years old with active COVID-19. The sequenced material came from peripheral blood. DNA of the CDR3: TGTGCCACCCAGGGGCTCTCCGTCGCTAATGAAAAACTGTTTTTT. Protein: CATQGLSVANEKLFF.